This TCR beta chain originates from a study of OX40 agonist ivuxolimab in advanced cancers. Germline V gene lookup returns CDR1 LNHDA and CDR2 SQIVND (reference sequence). CDR3 length: 14 amino acids. Trimming removed 8 bases at V and 0 bases at J, with 11 bases between. Clones were sequenced by immunoSEQ multiplex PCR, and TCRdb holds only the in-frame ones, with some missing. This sample has around 50,000 clones, with over 75% found just once. The input for sequencing was CD4+ or CD8+ T cells sorted from blood, taken in a trial of the OX40 agonist ivuxolimab. The TCR comes from an adult with an advanced solid tumor such as melanoma, head and neck, liver or kidney cancer. The chain carries TRBV19 and TRBJ1-5, with D unclear. The CDR3 is CASGRTASNQPQHF. The CDR3 DNA reads TGTGCCAGTGGAAGGACGGCTAGCAATCAGCCCCAGCATTTT.